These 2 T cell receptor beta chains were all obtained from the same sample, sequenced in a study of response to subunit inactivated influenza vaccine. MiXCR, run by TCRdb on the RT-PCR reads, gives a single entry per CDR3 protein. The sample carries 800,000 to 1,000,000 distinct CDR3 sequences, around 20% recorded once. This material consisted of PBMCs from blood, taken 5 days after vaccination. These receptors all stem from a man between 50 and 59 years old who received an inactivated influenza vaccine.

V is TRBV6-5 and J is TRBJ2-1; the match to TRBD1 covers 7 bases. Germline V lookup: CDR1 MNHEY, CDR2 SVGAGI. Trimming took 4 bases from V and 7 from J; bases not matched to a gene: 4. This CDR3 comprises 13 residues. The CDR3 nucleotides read TGTGCCAGCAGTTCCGTACAGGGGAATGAGCAGTTCTTC. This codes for CASSSVQGNEQFF.

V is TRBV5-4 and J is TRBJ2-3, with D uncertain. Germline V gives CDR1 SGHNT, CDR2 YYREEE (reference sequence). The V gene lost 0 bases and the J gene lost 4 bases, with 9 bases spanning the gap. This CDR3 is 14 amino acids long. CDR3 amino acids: CASSLVSGADTQYF. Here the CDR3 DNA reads TGTGCCAGCAGCTTGGTCAGTGGGGCAGATACGCAGTATTTT.